These 10 T cell receptor beta chains share one sample of origin, sequenced in a study of T cell changes during pregnancy in multiple sclerosis. Assay: immunoSEQ multiplex PCR; the TCRdb copy retains only in-frame clones and omits some. The repertoire holds 75,000 to 95,000 clones, with 80% to 95% as singletons. Specimen: peripheral blood, collected in the first trimester of pregnancy. Receptor source: a female donor with multiple sclerosis, enrolled in a pregnancy study.

This chain links TRBV27 with TRBJ1-1, with 7 positions matching TRBD1. With V trimmed by 2 bases and J by 2 bases, 8 bases remained unmatched. Germline CDR1 is MNHEY and CDR2 is SMNVEV (reference sequence). CDR3 size: 16 residues. The CDR3 DNA sequence: TGTGCCAGCAGTTTAAATCAGGGACAGACAAACACTGAAGCTTTCTTT. Translation gives CASSLNQGQTNTEAFF.

V gene TRBV11-2 combines with J gene TRBJ1-2, with D perhaps TRBD1 (6 bases). V was shortened by 6 bases and J by 0 bases, with 17 bases between the two germline ends. Germline V gene lookup returns CDR1 SGHAT and CDR2 FQNNGV. The CDR3 sequence is 16 residues long. This chain's CDR3 is CASSHTVGATNYGYTF. In DNA, the CDR3 is TGTGCCAGCAGTCATACGGTGGGGGCGACTAACTATGGCTACACCTTC.

The rearrangement joins TRBV29-1 to TRBJ2-3, with TRBD2 identical over 13 bases. CDR3 size: 16 residues. J gave up 0 bases and V 3 bases, and 3 bases lay outside the gene matches. Germline CDR1 reads SQVTM; CDR2 reads ANQGSEA. CDR3 sequence (DNA): TGCAGCGTTGATGGACTAGCGGGAGACAGCACAGATACGCAGTATTTT. It encodes CSVDGLAGDSTDTQYF.

The rearrangement joins TRBV7-9 to TRBJ1-1, with 7 bases matching TRBD1. CDR1 is SEHNR and CDR2 is FQNEAQ in the germline V gene (reference sequence). V was pared by 1 base and J by 0 bases, with 2 bases of the junction left unmatched. The CDR3 covers 15 residues. CDR3 DNA: TGTGCCAGCAGCTTAGACAGGGGCATGAACACTGAAGCTTTCTTT. The encoded protein is CASSLDRGMNTEAFF.

The rearrangement links TRBV9 to TRBJ1-2, with TRBD1 matching over 10 bases. J gave up 5 bases and V 6 bases, and 4 bases lay outside the gene matches. The CDR3 totals 13 residues. Germline CDR1 reads SGDLS; CDR2 reads YYNGEE. CDR3 nucleotide sequence: TGTGCCAGCAAGGGGACAGGGGAATATGGCTACACCTTC. This codes for CASKGTGEYGYTF.

This chain uses TRBV5-1 with TRBJ2-3; D may be TRBD2 (6 bases). The germline V gene encodes CDR1 SGHRS and CDR2 YFSETQ. CDR3 length equals 15 residues. The V end lost 4 bases, the J end lost 1 base, and 13 bases lay between the germline ends. Here the CDR3 reads CASSAGLRGTDTQYF. The CDR3 DNA follows: TGCGCCAGCAGCGCGGGACTGCGGGGCACAGATACGCAGTATTTT.

This chain connects TRBV2 to TRBJ2-5; weak D call: TRBD1 (5 bases). The CDR3 loop spans 12 amino acids. Trimming removed 8 bases at V and 4 bases at J, with 11 bases between. Germline lookup yields CDR1 SNHLY and CDR2 FYNNEI. In DNA form, the CDR3 reads TGTGCCAGCTTCCGCAGGGCAGAGACCCAGTACTTC. Protein sequence: CASFRRAETQYF.

The chain carries TRBV25-1 and TRBJ1-2; D is possibly TRBD1 (5 bases). Germline-derived CDR1 and CDR2 are MGHDK and SYGVNS. The V end was cut by 3 bases, the J end by 4 bases, with 15 bases between. The CDR3 totals 15 residues. In DNA, the CDR3 is TGTGCCAGCAGTGAGGAAGGGGCTCTCTCCTATGGCTACACCTTC. It encodes CASSEEGALSYGYTF.

This chain joins TRBV4-1 and TRBJ1-4, with 9 bases lining up with TRBD1. Trimming cost V 4 bases and J 4 bases; bases outside gene matches: 4. The CDR3 length is 15 residues. Germline V gene data show CDR1 as MGHRA and CDR2 as YSYEKL. DNA of the CDR3: TGCGCCAGCAGCCCACCGGGACAGGGTAATGAAAAACTGTTTTTT. Protein: CASSPPGQGNEKLFF.

The chain combines TRBV5-1 with TRBJ2-1; perhaps TRBD2 as D (5 bases). This CDR3 has 14 amino acids. V lost 3 bases, J lost 1 base, and 8 bases lay in between. Germline V gene sequence: CDR1 SGHRS, CDR2 YFSETQ. CDR3 sequence (DNA): TGCGCCAGCAGCTATAGCGAGTCCTACAATGAGCAGTTCTTC. Residues: CASSYSESYNEQFF.